This TCR beta chain comes out of a study of early T cells in non-severe SARS-CoV-2 infection. This CDR3 region has 15 residues. From germline, CDR1 is SGHTA and CDR2 FQGTGA. With 5 bases clipped from V and 2 bases from J, the junction kept 6 bases outside the gene matches. TCRdb processed the 5' RACE reads anew with MiXCR; each CDR3 protein has one entry. Among more than 25,000 distinct CDR3 sequences, 4.5% were seen once, and the ten largest hold around 6%. This TCR derives from an adult who was a healthcare worker with PCR-confirmed SARS-CoV-2 infection or an uninfected control (not recorded which). The chain uses TRBV7-3 and TRBJ2-1; TRBD1 agrees at 7 bases. The sequenced material came from whole blood. CDR3 protein: CASSRDSATYNEQFF. In DNA form, the CDR3 reads TGTGCCAGCAGCCGGGACAGCGCTACCTACAATGAGCAGTTCTTC.